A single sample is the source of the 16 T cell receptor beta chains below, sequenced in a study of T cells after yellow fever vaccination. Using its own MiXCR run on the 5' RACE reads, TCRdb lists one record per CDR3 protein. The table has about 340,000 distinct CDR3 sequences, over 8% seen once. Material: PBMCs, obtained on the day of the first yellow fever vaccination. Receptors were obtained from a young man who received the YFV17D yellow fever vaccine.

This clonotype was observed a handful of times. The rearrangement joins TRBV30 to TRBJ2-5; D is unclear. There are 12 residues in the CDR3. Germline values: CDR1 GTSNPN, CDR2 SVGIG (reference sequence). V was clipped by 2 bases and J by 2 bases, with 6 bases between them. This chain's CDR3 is CAWSIGQETQYF. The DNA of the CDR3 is TGTGCCTGGAGTATAGGGCAAGAGACCCAGTACTTC.

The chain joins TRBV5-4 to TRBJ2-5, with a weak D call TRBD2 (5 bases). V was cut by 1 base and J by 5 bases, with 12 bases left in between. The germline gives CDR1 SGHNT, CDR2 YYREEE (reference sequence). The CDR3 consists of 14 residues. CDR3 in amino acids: CASSLPSPGETQYF. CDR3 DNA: TGTGCCAGCAGCTTGCCCTCGCCGGGGGAGACCCAGTACTTC.

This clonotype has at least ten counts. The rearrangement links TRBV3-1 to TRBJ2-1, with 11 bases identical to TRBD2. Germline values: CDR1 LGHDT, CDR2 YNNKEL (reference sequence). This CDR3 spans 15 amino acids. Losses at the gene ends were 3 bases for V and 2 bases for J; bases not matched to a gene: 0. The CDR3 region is CASSHSGGAYNEQFF. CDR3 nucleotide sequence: TGTGCCAGCAGCCATAGCGGGGGGGCCTACAATGAGCAGTTCTTC.

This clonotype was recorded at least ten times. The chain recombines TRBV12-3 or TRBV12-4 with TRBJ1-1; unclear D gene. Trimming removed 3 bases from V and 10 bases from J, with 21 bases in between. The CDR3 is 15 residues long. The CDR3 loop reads CASSLAQAFQAGAFF. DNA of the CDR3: TGTGCCAGCAGTTTGGCTCAGGCCTTTCAGGCAGGAGCTTTCTTT.

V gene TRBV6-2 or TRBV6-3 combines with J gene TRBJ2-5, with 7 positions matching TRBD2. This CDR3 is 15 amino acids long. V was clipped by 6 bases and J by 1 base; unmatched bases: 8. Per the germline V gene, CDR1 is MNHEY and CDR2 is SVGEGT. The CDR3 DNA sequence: TGTGCCAGCAGGGGGGTAGCGGGCCTCCAAGAGACCCAGTACTTC. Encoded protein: CASRGVAGLQETQYF.

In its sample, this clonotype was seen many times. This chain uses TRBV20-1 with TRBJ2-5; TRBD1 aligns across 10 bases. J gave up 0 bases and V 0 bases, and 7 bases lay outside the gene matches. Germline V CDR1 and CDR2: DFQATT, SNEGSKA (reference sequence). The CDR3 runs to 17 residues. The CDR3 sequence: CSAREAGDRGYQETQYF. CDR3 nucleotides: TGCAGTGCTAGAGAGGCGGGGGACAGGGGATACCAAGAGACCCAGTACTTC.

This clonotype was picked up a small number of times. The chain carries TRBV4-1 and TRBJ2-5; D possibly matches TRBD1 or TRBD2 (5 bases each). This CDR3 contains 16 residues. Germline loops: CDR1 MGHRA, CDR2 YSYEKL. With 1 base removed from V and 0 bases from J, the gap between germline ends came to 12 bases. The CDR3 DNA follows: TGCGCCAGCAGCCAAGGGGGGTTGGGCAACCAAGAGACCCAGTACTTC. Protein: CASSQGGLGNQETQYF.

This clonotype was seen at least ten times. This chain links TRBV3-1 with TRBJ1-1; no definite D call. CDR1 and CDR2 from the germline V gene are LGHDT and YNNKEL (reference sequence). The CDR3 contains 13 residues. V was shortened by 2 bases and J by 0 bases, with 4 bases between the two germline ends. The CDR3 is CASSQRVNTEAFF. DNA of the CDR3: TGTGCCAGCAGCCAAAGGGTGAACACTGAAGCTTTCTTT.

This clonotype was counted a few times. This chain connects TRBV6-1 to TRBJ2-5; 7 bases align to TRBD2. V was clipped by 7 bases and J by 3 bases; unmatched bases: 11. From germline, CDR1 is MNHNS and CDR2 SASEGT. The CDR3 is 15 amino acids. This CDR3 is CASTRRTSSEETQYF. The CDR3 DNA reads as TGTGCCAGCACCAGAAGGACTAGTTCGGAAGAGACCCAGTACTTC.

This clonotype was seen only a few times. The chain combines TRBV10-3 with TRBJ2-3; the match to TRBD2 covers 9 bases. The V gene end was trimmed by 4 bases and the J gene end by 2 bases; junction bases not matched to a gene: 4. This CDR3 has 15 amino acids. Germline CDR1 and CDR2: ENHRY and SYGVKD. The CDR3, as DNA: TGTGCCATCAGTGGGGCGGGGGGGTCCACAGATACGCAGTATTTT. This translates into CAISGAGGSTDTQYF.

The CDR3: CASSLGDNRNYGYTF. Written as DNA, the CDR3 is TGTGCCAGCAGCTTAGGTGACAATCGTAACTATGGCTACACCTTC. The chain uses TRBV7-3 and TRBJ1-2; no clear D. Trimming left V 2 bases short and J 1 base short, with 11 bases between. Germline V gives CDR1 SGHTA, CDR2 FQGTGA. There are 15 residues in the CDR3.

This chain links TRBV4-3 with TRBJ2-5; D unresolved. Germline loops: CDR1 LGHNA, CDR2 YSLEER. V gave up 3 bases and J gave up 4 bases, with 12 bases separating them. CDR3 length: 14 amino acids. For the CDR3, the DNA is TGCGCCAGCAGCCACTCAGAGGCAGCAGAGACCCAGTACTTC. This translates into CASSHSEAAETQYF.

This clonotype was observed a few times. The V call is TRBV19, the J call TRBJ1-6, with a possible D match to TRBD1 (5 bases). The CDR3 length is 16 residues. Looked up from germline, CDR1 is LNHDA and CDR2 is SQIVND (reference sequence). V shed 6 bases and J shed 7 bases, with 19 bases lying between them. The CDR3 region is CASRPLLGDQNSPLHF. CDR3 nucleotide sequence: TGTGCCAGTAGACCGCTGCTGGGGGATCAAAATTCACCCCTCCACTTT.

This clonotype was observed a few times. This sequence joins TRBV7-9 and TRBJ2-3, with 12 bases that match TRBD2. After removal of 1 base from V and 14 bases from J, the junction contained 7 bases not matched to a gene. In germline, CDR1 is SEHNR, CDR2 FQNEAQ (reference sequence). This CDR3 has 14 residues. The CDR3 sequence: CASSLVLAGGPLYF. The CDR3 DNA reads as TGTGCCAGCAGCTTAGTTCTAGCGGGGGGGCCATTGTATTTT.

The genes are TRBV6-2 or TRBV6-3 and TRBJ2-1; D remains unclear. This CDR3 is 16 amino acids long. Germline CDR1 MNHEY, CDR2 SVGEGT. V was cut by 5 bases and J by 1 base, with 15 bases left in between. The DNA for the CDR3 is TGTGCCAGCAGTGCCGGCCTTTGGGGTTCCTACAATGAGCAGTTCTTC. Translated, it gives CASSAGLWGSYNEQFF.

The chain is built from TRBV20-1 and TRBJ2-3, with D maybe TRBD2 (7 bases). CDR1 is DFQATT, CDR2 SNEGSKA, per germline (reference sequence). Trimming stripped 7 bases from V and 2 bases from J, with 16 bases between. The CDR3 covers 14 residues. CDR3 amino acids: CSGQRDTSTDTQYF. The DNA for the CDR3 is TGCAGTGGGCAGCGGGACACCTCCACAGATACGCAGTATTTT.